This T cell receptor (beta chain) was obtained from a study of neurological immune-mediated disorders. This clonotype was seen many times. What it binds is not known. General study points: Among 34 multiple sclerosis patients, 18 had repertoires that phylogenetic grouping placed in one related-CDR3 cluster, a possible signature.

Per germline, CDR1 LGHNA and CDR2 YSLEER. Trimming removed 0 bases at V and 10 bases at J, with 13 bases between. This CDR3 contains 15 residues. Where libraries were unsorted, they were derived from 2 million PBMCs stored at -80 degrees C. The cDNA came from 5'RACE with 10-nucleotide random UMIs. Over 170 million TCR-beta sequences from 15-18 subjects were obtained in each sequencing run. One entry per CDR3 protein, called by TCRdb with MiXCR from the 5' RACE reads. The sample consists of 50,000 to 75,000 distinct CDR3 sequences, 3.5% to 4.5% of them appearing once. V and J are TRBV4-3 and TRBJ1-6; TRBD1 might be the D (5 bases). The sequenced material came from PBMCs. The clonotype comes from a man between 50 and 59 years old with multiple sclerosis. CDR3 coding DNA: TGCGCCAGCAGCCAAGATATGGGGGGACGATCACCCCTCCACTTT. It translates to CASSQDMGGRSPLHF.